The clone carrying this T cell receptor (beta chain) has more than one count but fewer than ten. This CDR3 is built from 15 residues. The ends lost 4 bases at V and 9 bases at J; junction bases unmatched: 9. Germline CDR1 is SGHTA and CDR2 is FQGNSA. This entry is derived from a study of patients and donors after allogeneic stem cell transplantation. Each CDR3 protein gets one entry after TCRdb re-called the RT-PCR reads with MiXCR. Counted here are fewer than 5,000 distinct CDR3 sequences, around 17% occurring once; the ten biggest clones make up approximately 80%. This sequence originates from a human donor who was either an allogeneic HSCT recipient or a stem cell or donor lymphocyte infusion donor (not recorded which). It is not recorded whose cells these are; they may come from a transplant donor. Material: blood, either unsorted or a sorted T cell fraction (not recorded which). The chain has TRBV7-2 and TRBJ2-5, with TRBD2 matching 12 bases. The DNA for the CDR3 is TGTGCCAGCAGCTCCCTGGGACTAGCGGGTTTGGCCCAGTACTTC. This sequence encodes CASSSLGLAGLAQYF.